Below, one TCR beta chain is given with its context. The antigen is unknown. The record originates from a study of T cell responses to AZD1222 COVID-19 vaccine. Study results and limitations: Spike-specific TCRs gained breadth and depth after people received two AZD1222 doses. Only 6 or 7 individuals given AZD1222 were seropositive at baseline.

Here immunoSEQ multiplex PCR was the method, and the copy in TCRdb shows in-frame clones only, minus some. The table lists some 190,000 clones, around 89% of them singletons, with about 6.9% in the top ten. Sequences were derived from peripheral blood, sampled on day 0 of AZD1222 vaccination. The sequence came from an adult in good health.

CDR3 loop: CASSDGTAEIEKLFF. CDR3 DNA: TGTGCCAGCAGCGACGGGACGGCAGAAATTGAAAAACTGTTTTTT. The genes are TRBV6-2 or TRBV6-3 and TRBJ1-4, with D possibly TRBD1 on 5 matching bases. The CDR3 consists of 15 residues. V shed 6 bases and J shed 7 bases, with 18 bases lying between them. CDR1 is MNHEY, CDR2 SVGEGT, per germline.